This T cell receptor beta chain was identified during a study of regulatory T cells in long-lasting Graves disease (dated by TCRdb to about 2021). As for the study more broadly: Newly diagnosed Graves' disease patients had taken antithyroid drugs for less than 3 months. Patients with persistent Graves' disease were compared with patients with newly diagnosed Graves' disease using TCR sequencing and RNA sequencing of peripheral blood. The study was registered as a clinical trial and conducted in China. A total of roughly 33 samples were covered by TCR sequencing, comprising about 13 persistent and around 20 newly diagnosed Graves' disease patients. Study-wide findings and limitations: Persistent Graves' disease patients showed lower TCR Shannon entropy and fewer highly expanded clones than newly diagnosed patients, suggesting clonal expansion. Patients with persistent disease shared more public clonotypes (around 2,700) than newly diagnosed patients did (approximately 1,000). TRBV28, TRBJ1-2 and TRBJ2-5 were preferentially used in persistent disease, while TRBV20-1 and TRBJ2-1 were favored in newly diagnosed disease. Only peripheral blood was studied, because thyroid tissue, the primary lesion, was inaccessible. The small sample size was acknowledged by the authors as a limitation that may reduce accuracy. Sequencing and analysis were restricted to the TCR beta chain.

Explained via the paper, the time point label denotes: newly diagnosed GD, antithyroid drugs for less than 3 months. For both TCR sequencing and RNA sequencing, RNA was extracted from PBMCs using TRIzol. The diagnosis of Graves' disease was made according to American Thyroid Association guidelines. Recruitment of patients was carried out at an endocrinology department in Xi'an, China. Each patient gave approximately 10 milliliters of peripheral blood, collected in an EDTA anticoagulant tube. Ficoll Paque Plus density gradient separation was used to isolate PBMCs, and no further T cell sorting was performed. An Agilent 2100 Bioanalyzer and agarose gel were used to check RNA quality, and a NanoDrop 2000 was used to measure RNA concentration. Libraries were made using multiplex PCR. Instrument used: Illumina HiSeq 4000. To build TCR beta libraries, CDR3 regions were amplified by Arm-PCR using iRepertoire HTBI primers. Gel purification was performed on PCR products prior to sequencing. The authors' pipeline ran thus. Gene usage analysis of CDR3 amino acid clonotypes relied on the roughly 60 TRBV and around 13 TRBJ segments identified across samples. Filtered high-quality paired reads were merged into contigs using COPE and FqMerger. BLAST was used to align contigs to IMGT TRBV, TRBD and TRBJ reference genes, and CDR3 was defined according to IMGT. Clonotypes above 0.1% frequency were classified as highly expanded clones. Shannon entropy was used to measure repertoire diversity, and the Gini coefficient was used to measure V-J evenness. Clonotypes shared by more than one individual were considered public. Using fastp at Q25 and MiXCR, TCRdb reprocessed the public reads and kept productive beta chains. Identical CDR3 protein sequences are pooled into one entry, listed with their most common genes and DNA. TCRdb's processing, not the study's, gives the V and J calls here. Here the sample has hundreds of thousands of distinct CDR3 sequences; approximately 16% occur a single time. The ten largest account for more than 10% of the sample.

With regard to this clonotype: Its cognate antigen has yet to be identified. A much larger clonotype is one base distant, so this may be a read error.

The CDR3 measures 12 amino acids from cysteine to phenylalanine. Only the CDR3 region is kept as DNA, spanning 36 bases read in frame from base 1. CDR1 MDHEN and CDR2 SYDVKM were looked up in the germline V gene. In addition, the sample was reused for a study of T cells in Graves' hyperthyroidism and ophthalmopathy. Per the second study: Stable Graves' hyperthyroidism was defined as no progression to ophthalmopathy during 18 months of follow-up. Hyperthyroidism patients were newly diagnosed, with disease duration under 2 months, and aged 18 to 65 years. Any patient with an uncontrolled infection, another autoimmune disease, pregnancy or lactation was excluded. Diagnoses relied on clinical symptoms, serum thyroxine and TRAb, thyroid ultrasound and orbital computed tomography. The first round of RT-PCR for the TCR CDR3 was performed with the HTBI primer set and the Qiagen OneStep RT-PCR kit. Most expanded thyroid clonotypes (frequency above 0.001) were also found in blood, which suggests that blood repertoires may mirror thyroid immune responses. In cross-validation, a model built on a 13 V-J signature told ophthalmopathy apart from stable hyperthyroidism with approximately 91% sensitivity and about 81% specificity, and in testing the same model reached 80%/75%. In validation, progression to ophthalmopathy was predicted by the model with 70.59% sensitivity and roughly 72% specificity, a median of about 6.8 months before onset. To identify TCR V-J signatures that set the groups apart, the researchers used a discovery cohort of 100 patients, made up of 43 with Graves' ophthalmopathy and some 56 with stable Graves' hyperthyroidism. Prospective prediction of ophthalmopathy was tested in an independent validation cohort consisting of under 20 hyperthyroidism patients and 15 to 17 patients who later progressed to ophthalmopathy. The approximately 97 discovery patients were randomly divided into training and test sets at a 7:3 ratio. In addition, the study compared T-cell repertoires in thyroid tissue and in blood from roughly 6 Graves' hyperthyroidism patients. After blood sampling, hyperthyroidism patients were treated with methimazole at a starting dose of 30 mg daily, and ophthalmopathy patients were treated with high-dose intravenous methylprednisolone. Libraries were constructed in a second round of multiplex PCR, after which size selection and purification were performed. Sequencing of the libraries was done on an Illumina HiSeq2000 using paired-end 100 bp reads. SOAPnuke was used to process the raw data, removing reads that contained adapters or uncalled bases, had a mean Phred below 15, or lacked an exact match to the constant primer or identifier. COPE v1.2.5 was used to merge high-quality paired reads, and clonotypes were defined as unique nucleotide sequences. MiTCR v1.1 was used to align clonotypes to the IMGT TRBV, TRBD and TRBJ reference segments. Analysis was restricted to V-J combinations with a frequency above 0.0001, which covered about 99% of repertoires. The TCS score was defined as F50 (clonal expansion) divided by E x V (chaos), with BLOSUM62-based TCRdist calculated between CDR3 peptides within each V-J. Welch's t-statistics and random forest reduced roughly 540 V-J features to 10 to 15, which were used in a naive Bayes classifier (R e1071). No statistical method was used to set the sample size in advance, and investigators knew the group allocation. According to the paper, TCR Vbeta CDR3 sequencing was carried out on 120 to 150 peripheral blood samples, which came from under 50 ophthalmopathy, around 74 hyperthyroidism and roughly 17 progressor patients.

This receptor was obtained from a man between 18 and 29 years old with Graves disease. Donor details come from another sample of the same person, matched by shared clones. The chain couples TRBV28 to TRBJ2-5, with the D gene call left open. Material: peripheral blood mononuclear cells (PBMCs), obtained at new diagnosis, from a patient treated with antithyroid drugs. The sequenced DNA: TGTGCCAGCAGTTTATTCCTGGATGAGAAGTTCTTC. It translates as CASSLFLDEKFF.